A single sample is the source of the 8 T cell receptor beta chains below, sequenced in a study of molecular identifiers for immune sequencing clone quantification. TCRdb itself ran the PCR reads through MiXCR, one entry per CDR3 protein. This table has 300,000 to 400,000 distinct CDR3 sequences, about 22% appearing once. Sequenced input: naive CD8+ T cells from blood, with Jurkat cell RNA spiked in. Subset reported: FACS-sorted CD8+CD4-CCR7+CD45RA+ naive T cells. The receptors stem from a human donor in good health. Some libraries in this study had Jurkat cell RNA spiked in.

This clonotype was detected ten times or more. V and J are TRBV29-1 and TRBJ2-1; unclear D gene. The CDR3 is made up of 11 amino acids. The V end lost 1 base, the J end lost 9 bases, and 7 bases lay between the germline ends. From germline, CDR1 is SQVTM and CDR2 ANQGSEA. The CDR3 reads CSVEGYGEQFF. The CDR3 DNA is TGCAGCGTTGAAGGATATGGTGAGCAGTTCTTC.

The sample holds a few counts of this clonotype. This rearrangement joins TRBV4-1 to TRBJ1-3, with 9 bases lining up with TRBD1. From germline, CDR1 is MGHRA and CDR2 YSYEKL. Germline trimming cut 0 bases from V and 1 base from J; bases unmatched to any gene: 10. The CDR3 is made up of 19 amino acids. CDR3 sequence (DNA): TGCGCCAGCAGCCAAGAAGGCGCGACAGGGGGAATATCTGGAAACACCATATATTTT. It specifies CASSQEGATGGISGNTIYF.

Turning to this clonotype: Likely a read error: the CDR3 ends without its conserved phenylalanine or tryptophan. The chain links TRBV29-1 to TRBJ1-2, with unresolved D. Trimming removed 5 bases at V and 7 bases at J, with 14 bases between. CDR1 and CDR2 (germline): SQVTM, ANQGSEA. This CDR3 has 12 amino acids. DNA of the CDR3: TGCAGCGTTCCCGGACGTGGGGTTGGCTACACCCTC. It is translated as CSVPGRGVGYTL.

Regarding this clonotype: Just one base apart from a much larger clone, this may be a read error. The rearrangement uses TRBV4-1 and TRBJ1-1, with D uncertain. From germline, CDR1 is MGHRA and CDR2 YSYEKL. This CDR3 contains 16 residues. CDR3 DNA: TGCACCAGCAGCCAACAAACTACAGATATGAACACTGAAGCTTTCTTT. It translates to CTSSQQTTDMNTEAFF.

This clonotype was counted many times. The chain links TRBV4-3 to TRBJ1-1; no clear D. The length of the CDR3 is 13 residues. Germline-derived CDR1 and CDR2 are LGHNA and YSLEER. Trimming removed 4 bases from V and 0 bases from J, with 6 bases in between. In nucleotides, the CDR3 is TGCGCCAGCAGCCCCTATATGAACACTGAAGCTTTCTTT. Translating gives CASSPYMNTEAFF.

This clonotype was counted only a few times. Mismatch with germline at one junction end may stem from a read error. This chain links TRBV4-1 with TRBJ2-1; 10 bases agree with TRBD1. The length of the CDR3 is 15 residues. CDR1 and CDR2 from the germline V gene are MGHRA and YSYEKL. For the CDR3, the DNA is TGCGCCAGCGGCCAACAGGGACAGGGGTACAATGAGCAGTTCTTC. Protein product: CASGQQGQGYNEQFF.

The sample holds a few counts of this clonotype. The gene calls are TRBV12-3 or TRBV12-4 and TRBJ2-1; D may be TRBD2 (6 bases). Trimming pared 2 bases from V and 6 bases from J, leaving 17 bases between. There are 16 residues in the CDR3. CDR3 nucleotide sequence: TGTGCCAGCAGTTTACTGGTAGGGCTAGCGCGCAATGAGCAGTTCTTC. Residues: CASSLLVGLARNEQFF.

This clonotype showed up many times. The rearrangement joins TRBV13 to TRBJ1-1; 8 bases are a match to TRBD1. Germline V gene data show CDR1 as PRHDT and CDR2 as FYEKMQ (reference sequence). Trimming at V came to 0 bases and at J to 5 bases, leaving 5 bases not matched to a gene. There are 15 residues in the CDR3. The CDR3 region has the DNA TGTGCCAGCAGCTTAGGGGCAGGGGGCAATACTGAAGCTTTCTTT. This sequence encodes CASSLGAGGNTEAFF.